Below are 15 T cell receptor beta chains sequenced from a single sample in a study of CD8 T cells in ankylosing spondylitis. TCRdb re-analysed the 5' RACE reads in MiXCR, keeping a single row per CDR3 protein. The data hold a few hundred thousand distinct CDR3 sequences, with approximately 8.2% observed a single time. Study findings and constraints: In ankylosing spondylitis blood, a motif of fewer than 10 highly homologous TCR beta variants appeared characteristic.

No antigen is known for these receptors. The sample comprised blood, either unsorted or a sorted T cell fraction (not recorded which). The origin of the receptors is a male donor with ankylosing spondylitis.

The chain has TRBV5-1 and TRBJ2-5, with TRBD2 as a possible D gene (6 bases). The CDR3 extends over 16 amino acids. V gave up 3 bases and J gave up 5 bases, with 20 bases separating them. Per germline, CDR1 SGHRS and CDR2 YFSETQ. The DNA of the CDR3 is TGCGCCAGCAGCTCTTCTTGGCAGGAGGGGCGGGAGACCCAGTACTTC. Protein sequence: CASSSSWQEGRETQYF. The full variable domain, its missing parts supplied by reference TRBV5-1 and TRBJ2-5, is KAGVTQTPRYLIKTRGQQVTLSCSPISGHRSVSWYQQTPGQGLQFLFEYFSETQRNKGNFPGRFSGRQFSNSRSEMNVSTLELGDSALYLCASSSSWQEGRETQYFGPGTRLLVL.

The chain recombines TRBV6-1 with TRBJ1-5; D gene uncertain. The CDR3 runs to 14 residues. V was shortened by 6 bases and J by 2 bases, with 11 bases between the two germline ends. Per germline, CDR1 MNHNS and CDR2 SASEGT. Here the CDR3 reads CASSPGARNQPQHF. CDR3 DNA: TGTGCCAGCAGCCCGGGAGCGCGCAATCAGCCCCAGCATTTT.

This clonotype was observed a handful of times. The J gene is TRBJ2-2, the V gene TRBV7-9; D possibly corresponds to TRBD2 (5 bases). The germline CDR1 and CDR2 sequences are SEHNR and FQNEAQ (reference sequence). The CDR3 contains 16 residues. The germline V and J ends were trimmed by 5 bases and 1 base, with 14 bases remaining between them. The CDR3 sequence: CASSPRAQVNTGELFF. DNA of the CDR3: TGTGCCAGCAGCCCGCGGGCGCAGGTGAACACCGGGGAGCTGTTTTTT.

This clonotype has only a few counts. The rearrangement links TRBV3-1 to TRBJ1-5; possibly TRBD1 for D (5 bases). This CDR3 has 14 residues. The germline gives CDR1 LGHDT, CDR2 YNNKEL (reference sequence). Trimming pared 4 bases from V and 4 bases from J, leaving 11 bases between. The CDR3 is CASSPRAGNQPQHF. The CDR3 nucleotides read TGTGCCAGCAGCCCCCGGGCAGGGAATCAGCCCCAGCATTTT.

J is TRBJ2-7 and V is TRBV20-1, with D perhaps matching TRBD2 (5 bases). Germline CDR1 reads DFQATT; CDR2 reads SNEGSKA (reference sequence). The CDR3 runs 13 residues. The CDR3 DNA sequence: TGCAGCGCCGTAGCGCGCGTTCCCTACGAGCAGTACTTC. It translates to CSAVARVPYEQYF.

This clonotype was found a few times. V and J are TRBV28 and TRBJ2-7; D possibly uses TRBD1 or TRBD2 (6 bases each). The CDR3 sequence is 14 residues long. V was pared by 5 bases and J by 4 bases, with 15 bases between. Germline lookup yields CDR1 MDHEN and CDR2 SYDVKM. The CDR3 bases are TGTGCCAGCAGTACCGGGGGCGTCCAGTACGAGCAGTACTTC. It translates to CASSTGGVQYEQYF.

This chain uses TRBV5-1 with TRBJ1-4; D call uncertain. Trimming pared 0 bases from V and 6 bases from J, leaving 15 bases between. This CDR3 contains 16 residues. The germline CDR1 and CDR2 sequences are SGHRS and YFSETQ. The CDR3, as DNA: TGCGCCAGCAGCTTGGAAGGCGGGCAGGTCTATGAAAAACTGTTTTTT. Translated: CASSLEGGQVYEKLFF.

The chain combines TRBV5-1 with TRBJ2-6, with D possibly being TRBD1 or TRBD2 (5 bases each). Germline V lookup: CDR1 SGHRS, CDR2 YFSETQ. The CDR3 length is 16 residues. V was clipped by 10 bases and J by 4 bases, with 21 bases between them. For the CDR3, the DNA is TGCGCCTCGTTCCTCGGGGCTAGATCCGGGGCCAACGTCCTGACTTTC. This sequence encodes CASFLGARSGANVLTF.

This clonotype came up many times. This rearrangement joins TRBV5-1 to TRBJ2-7, with 8 bases identical to TRBD1. CDR1 SGHRS and CDR2 YFSETQ come from the germline V gene. V lost 0 bases and J lost 2; bases outside the gene matches: 4. This CDR3 comprises 15 residues. CDR3 in amino acids: CASSLEGQVTYEQYF. The CDR3 DNA follows: TGCGCCAGCAGCTTGGAGGGACAGGTGACCTACGAGCAGTACTTC.

This chain connects TRBV20-1 to TRBJ2-2; 11 bases are a match to TRBD2. V lost 6 bases to trimming and J lost 7 bases; unmatched junction nucleotides: 10. The germline CDR1 and CDR2 sequences are DFQATT and SNEGSKA (reference sequence). The CDR3 spans 15 residues. In nucleotides, the CDR3 is TGCAGTGCCCCCTTTAGCGGGAGGGCCGGCGGGGAGCTGTTTTTT. This gives the protein CSAPFSGRAGGELFF.

This clonotype was counted ten times or more. The genes are TRBV12-3 or TRBV12-4 and TRBJ1-5; 11 positions match TRBD1. This CDR3 comprises 16 residues. Trimming removed 0 bases from V and 5 bases from J; junction bases left unmatched: 3. CDR3 sequence reads: CASSLAGQGVYQPQHF. The CDR3 region has the DNA TGTGCCAGCAGTTTAGCGGGACAGGGGGTATATCAGCCCCAGCATTTT.

This clonotype showed up just a few times. This chain uses TRBV13 with TRBJ2-1, with D perhaps TRBD1 (5 bases). The CDR3 contains 20 residues. Trimming shortened V by 1 base and J by 1 base, and 23 bases separated the two germline ends. Germline V gene lookup returns CDR1 PRHDT and CDR2 FYEKMQ (reference sequence). The CDR3 is CASSLDRRSSTETSYNEQFF. CDR3 sequence (DNA): TGTGCCAGCAGCTTAGACCGACGCTCGTCGACAGAGACTTCCTACAATGAGCAGTTCTTC.

The chain employs TRBV29-1 and TRBJ2-1, with D possibly being TRBD2 (6 bases). Germline V gene sequence: CDR1 SQVTM, CDR2 ANQGSEA. This CDR3 spans 13 amino acids. Trimming took off 4 bases at V and 5 bases at J, with 12 bases between the two ends. This CDR3 reads CSVGTSIHNEQFF. The CDR3 bases are TGCAGCGTTGGCACTAGCATCCACAATGAGCAGTTCTTC.

This chain joins TRBV12-3 or TRBV12-4 and TRBJ2-5; D unresolved. The CDR3 is made up of 16 amino acids. V was trimmed by 5 bases and J by 4 bases, leaving 20 bases between them. The CDR3 here is CASSAALSGEGETQYF. The CDR3 nucleotides are TGTGCCAGCAGTGCTGCCCTTTCTGGGGAAGGAGAGACCCAGTACTTC.

This clonotype was counted only a few times. V gene TRBV6-1 combines with J gene TRBJ2-2, with D unclear. The ends were cut back, 6 bases at V and 4 bases at J, with 18 bases in the middle. Germline V gene sequence: CDR1 MNHNS, CDR2 SASEGT. This CDR3 has 16 residues. Here the CDR3 DNA reads TGTGCCAGCAGCCTGACTGGACGCCCGTTCACCGGGGAGCTGTTTTTT. The encoded protein is CASSLTGRPFTGELFF.